Shown below are 25 T cell receptor beta chains from a single sample sequenced in a study of shared clonotypes between healthy human individuals. Profiling relied on immunoSEQ multiplex PCR, and the TCRdb table lists in-frame clones only, not all of them. Of hundreds of thousands of clones in the sample, more than 60% were seen once. Sequences were obtained from memory CD4+ T cells sorted from blood. Described subset: CD45RA-negative fraction. The receptors derive from a man aged 25 to 45 in good health.

V and J are TRBV7-2 and TRBJ1-2; the D is unclear. This CDR3 spans 11 amino acids. The germline V gene has CDR1 SGHTA and CDR2 FQGNSA. V shed 5 bases and J shed 5 bases, with 6 bases lying between them. The CDR3 DNA reads as TGTGCCAGCAGCAAGAGTTATGGCTACACCTTC. It is translated as CASSKSYGYTF.

This clone was counted ten times or more. The chain carries TRBV7-2 and TRBJ2-1; D might be TRBD1 or TRBD2, each matching 6 bases. Germline V gene lookup returns CDR1 SGHTA and CDR2 FQGNSA. V lost 3 bases and J lost 8, with 8 bases in between. The CDR3 totals 12 residues. The CDR3 protein is CASSFGGYEQFF. The CDR3 DNA follows: TGTGCCAGCAGCTTCGGGGGCTATGAGCAGTTCTTC.

The chain carries TRBV19 and TRBJ2-3; tentatively, D is TRBD2 (6 bases). Deletions cut 0 bases from V and 0 bases from J, with 7 bases between. Germline lookup yields CDR1 LNHDA and CDR2 SQIVND (reference sequence). The CDR3 totals 15 residues. CDR3 loop: CASSIDSGSTDTQYF. CDR3 DNA: TGTGCCAGTAGTATAGACAGCGGGAGCACAGATACGCAGTATTTT.

V is TRBV28 and J is TRBJ2-7; 7 bases line up with TRBD1. The CDR3 length is 13 residues. V shed 2 bases, J shed 6 bases, and the junction held 4 bases outside the gene matches. Germline V gene sequence: CDR1 MDHEN, CDR2 SYDVKM. CDR3 residues: CASSLTGVGEQYF. For the CDR3, the DNA is TGTGCCAGCAGTTTAACAGGGGTGGGCGAGCAGTACTTC. Complete variable domain (other parts from reference TRBV28 and TRBJ2-7): DVKVTQSSRYLVKRTGEKVFLECVQDMDHENMFWYRQDPGLGLRLIYFSYDVKMKEKGDIPEGYSVSREKKERFSLILESASTNQTSMYLCASSLTGVGEQYFGPGTRLTVT.

This clone was seen only a few times. The chain combines TRBV28 with TRBJ2-5, with D possibly being TRBD1 or TRBD2 (5 bases each). The V gene lost 6 bases and the J gene lost 2 bases, with 22 bases spanning the gap. Per germline, CDR1 MDHEN and CDR2 SYDVKM. This CDR3 has 17 residues. CDR3 DNA: TGTGCCAGCAGATATATGCCGGGACCGAGAGGACAAGAGACCCAGTACTTC. Protein product: CASRYMPGPRGQETQYF.

There are a few counts of this clone. CDR3 amino acids: CASSLDRGISGSPLHF. CDR3 in DNA: TGCGCCAGCAGCTTGGACAGGGGGATATCTGGATCACCCCTCCACTTT. The genes are TRBV5-1 and TRBJ1-6; 8 nucleotides align to TRBD1. CDR3 size: 16 residues. Germline V lookup: CDR1 SGHRS, CDR2 YFSETQ. V lost 0 bases and J lost 10; bases outside the gene matches: 9.

About this clone: A read error may explain this, as a much larger clone is one base away. The same CDR3 arises from other DNA sequences in this sample as well. The chain uses TRBV18 and TRBJ1-1, with a possible D match to TRBD1 (5 bases). Germline loops: CDR1 KGHSH, CDR2 LQKENI. Trimming took 9 bases from V and 1 from J, leaving 15 bases between them. CDR3 length: 14 amino acids. CDR3 in DNA: TGTGCCAGTTCATCTCTCGGACAGAACACTGAAGCTTTCTTT. This translates into CASSSLGQNTEAFF.

The CDR3 reads CASSRGQAQHEQFF. CDR3 sequence (DNA): TGTGCCAGCAGTCGGGGACAAGCCCAACATGAGCAGTTCTTC. This chain links TRBV27 with TRBJ2-1; D is perhaps TRBD1 (6 bases). Germline V gives CDR1 MNHEY, CDR2 SMNVEV (reference sequence). The CDR3 has 14 residues. V was clipped by 5 bases and J by 8 bases, with 16 bases between them.

This clone was detected only a few times. The genes are TRBV2 and TRBJ2-3, with D hard to call. The germline V gene has CDR1 SNHLY and CDR2 FYNNEI. Trimming took 4 bases from V and 2 from J, leaving 10 bases between them. This CDR3 is 14 amino acids long. The CDR3 loop is CASSGQPLTDTQYF. CDR3 DNA sequence: TGTGCCAGCAGTGGCCAGCCACTCACAGATACGCAGTATTTT.

Worth noting for this clone: This sample also contains other DNA sequences that code for the same CDR3. This chain joins TRBV19 and TRBJ2-7, with 11 bases fitting TRBD2. Germline assignment: CDR1 LNHDA and CDR2 SQIVND (reference sequence). The CDR3 has 13 amino acids. The ends lost 6 bases at V and 3 bases at J; junction bases unmatched: 1. CDR3 DNA: TGTGCCAGTAGACTAGCGGGAGACTACGAGCAGTACTTC. Translation gives CASRLAGDYEQYF.

This clone appeared many times. V is TRBV6-5 and J is TRBJ2-1, with a tentative D call TRBD2 (6 bases). The CDR3 totals 14 residues. Germline lookup yields CDR1 MNHEY and CDR2 SVGAGI. The ends were cut back, 6 bases at V and 3 bases at J, with 12 bases in the middle. Written as DNA, the CDR3 is TGTGCCAGCAGGGGACTCGCTTTCTACAATGAGCAGTTCTTC. Its translation: CASRGLAFYNEQFF.

The chain links TRBV5-1 to TRBJ2-3; tentative D call: TRBD2 (6 bases). Germline V CDR1 and CDR2: SGHRS, YFSETQ. Deletions cut 5 bases from V and 6 bases from J, with 13 bases between. The CDR3 extends over 13 amino acids. CDR3 amino acids: CASRRDWEDTQYF. The CDR3 DNA reads as TGCGCCAGCAGGCGGGACTGGGAGGATACGCAGTATTTT.

The chain carries TRBV9 and TRBJ2-2; 11 positions match TRBD1. The germline V gene has CDR1 SGDLS and CDR2 YYNGEE. The CDR3 is made up of 15 amino acids. Trimming cost V 4 bases and J 4 bases; bases outside gene matches: 3. The chain's CDR3 is CASSSGTGGTGELFF. CDR3 nucleotides: TGTGCCAGCAGCTCGGGGACAGGGGGCACCGGGGAGCTGTTTTTT.

This clone was detected only once. The chain has TRBV19 and TRBJ1-4, with D possibly TRBD1 on 6 matching bases. The germline gives CDR1 LNHDA, CDR2 SQIVND (reference sequence). Trimming stripped 2 bases from V and 11 bases from J, with 15 bases between. This CDR3 region has 14 residues. The DNA of the CDR3 is TGTGCCAGTAGTATATACGGAACAGGGCAGAAACTGTTTTTT. Its protein is CASSIYGTGQKLFF. Combining the CDR3 with reference TRBV19 and TRBJ1-4 gives the whole variable domain DGGITQSPKYLFRKEGQNVTLSCEQNLNHDAMYWYRQDPGQGLRLIYYSQIVNDFQKGDIAEGYSVSREKKESFPLTVTSAQKNPTAFYLCASSIYGTGQKLFFGSGTQLSVL.

This chain uses TRBV18 with TRBJ2-3, with 9 bases fitting TRBD2. The CDR3 consists of 14 residues. The V segment lost 5 bases and the J segment 3 bases; nucleotides outside the gene matches: 3. CDR1 is KGHSH and CDR2 is LQKENI in the germline V gene. The CDR3 region has the DNA TGTGCCAGCTCAGCGGGACTAGCTACAGATACGCAGTATTTT. Translating gives CASSAGLATDTQYF.

V gene TRBV10-3 combines with J gene TRBJ2-3; 7 nucleotides agree with TRBD2. The V gene end was trimmed by 3 bases and the J gene end by 3 bases; junction bases not matched to a gene: 3. Germline loops: CDR1 ENHRY, CDR2 SYGVKD. This CDR3 comprises 14 residues. CDR3 coding DNA: TGTGCCATCAGTGAAGGGCGGGAGACAGATACGCAGTATTTT. Translation: CAISEGRETDTQYF.

The chain is built from TRBV6-1 and TRBJ2-1, with TRBD2 matching over 13 bases. With V trimmed by 4 bases and J by 8 bases, 5 bases remained unmatched. Germline lookup yields CDR1 MNHNS and CDR2 SASEGT. The CDR3 has 15 residues. The CDR3 DNA reads TGTGCCAGCAGTGTACTAGCGGGAGGGCCCGATGAGCAGTTCTTC. This codes for CASSVLAGGPDEQFF.

This chain links TRBV29-1 with TRBJ1-1, with a possible D match to TRBD1 (6 bases). V was pared by 5 bases and J by 7 bases, with 14 bases between. Germline lookup yields CDR1 SQVTM and CDR2 ANQGSEA. There are 12 residues in the CDR3. This chain's CDR3 is CSVRSAGVEAFF. The CDR3 nucleotides read TGCAGCGTTCGGTCGGCAGGGGTTGAAGCTTTCTTT.

In the case of this clone: Additional DNA sequences in this sample encode the identical CDR3. This chain joins TRBV7-2 and TRBJ2-3; D uncertain. This CDR3 region has 11 residues. Deletions cut 3 bases from V and 5 bases from J, with 3 bases between. The germline V gene has CDR1 SGHTA and CDR2 FQGNSA. Here the CDR3 DNA reads TGTGCCAGCAGCTTCGGAGATACGCAGTATTTT. It codes for CASSFGDTQYF.

This clone came up a few times. This chain connects TRBV7-6 to TRBJ2-1; 8 bases align to TRBD2. V gave up 0 bases and J gave up 7 bases; unmatched junction bases: 11. The CDR3 loop spans 17 amino acids. Germline CDR1 is SGHVS and CDR2 is FNYEAQ. CDR3 region: CASSLADWLSGGNEQFF. The CDR3 DNA reads as TGTGCCAGCAGCTTAGCTGACTGGCTCTCGGGGGGGAATGAGCAGTTCTTC.

V and J are TRBV4-1 and TRBJ1-1; 8 positions match TRBD1. Germline loops: CDR1 MGHRA, CDR2 YSYEKL. The V and J ends lost 1 base and 0 bases, in that order; junction bases with no gene match: 10. The CDR3 is 18 residues long. The CDR3 is CASSQALVQGGMNTEAFF. DNA of the CDR3: TGCGCCAGCAGCCAAGCGTTGGTACAGGGGGGGATGAACACTGAAGCTTTCTTT.

V gene TRBV29-1 combines with J gene TRBJ2-5; D call uncertain. The germline V and J ends were trimmed by 7 bases and 1 base, with 10 bases remaining between them. Per the germline V gene, CDR1 is SQVTM and CDR2 is ANQGSEA. The CDR3 is 12 residues long. CDR3 sequence: CSAKGLQETQYF. The CDR3 nucleotides are TGCAGCGCCAAGGGCCTCCAAGAGACCCAGTACTTC.

The CDR3 spells CASRGLYRGVTEAFF. The CDR3 DNA follows: TGTGCCAGTAGAGGATTATACAGGGGAGTCACTGAAGCTTTCTTT. This chain links TRBV19 with TRBJ1-1; 7 bases line up with TRBD1. The CDR3 extends over 15 amino acids. Germline trimming cut 6 bases from V and 4 bases from J; bases unmatched to any gene: 11. From germline, CDR1 is LNHDA and CDR2 SQIVND (reference sequence).

This sequence joins TRBV2 and TRBJ1-4; 7 bases fit TRBD1. The V and J ends lost 5 bases and 8 bases, in that order; junction bases with no gene match: 14. Germline CDR1 SNHLY, CDR2 FYNNEI. The CDR3 is made up of 16 amino acids. Written as DNA, the CDR3 is TGTGCCAGCAGTACTAGACAGGGCGGGGTTGGGGAAAAACTGTTTTTT. It translates to CASSTRQGGVGEKLFF. Full variable domain (rest looked up from reference TRBV2 and TRBJ1-4): EPEVTQTPSHQVTQMGQEVILRCVPISNHLYFYWYRQILGQKVEFLVSFYNNEISEKSEIFDDQFSVERPDGSNFTLKIRSTKLEDSAMYFCASSTRQGGVGEKLFFGSGTQLSVL.

This clone was seen only a few times. The gene calls are TRBV27 and TRBJ1-2; 8 bases fit TRBD1. CDR1 is MNHEY and CDR2 is SMNVEV in the germline V gene (reference sequence). V lost 6 bases and J lost 2; bases outside the gene matches: 5. This CDR3 spans 14 amino acids. This CDR3 reads CASSAGTGNYGYTF. The CDR3 bases are TGTGCCAGCAGCGCCGGGACAGGCAACTATGGCTACACCTTC.